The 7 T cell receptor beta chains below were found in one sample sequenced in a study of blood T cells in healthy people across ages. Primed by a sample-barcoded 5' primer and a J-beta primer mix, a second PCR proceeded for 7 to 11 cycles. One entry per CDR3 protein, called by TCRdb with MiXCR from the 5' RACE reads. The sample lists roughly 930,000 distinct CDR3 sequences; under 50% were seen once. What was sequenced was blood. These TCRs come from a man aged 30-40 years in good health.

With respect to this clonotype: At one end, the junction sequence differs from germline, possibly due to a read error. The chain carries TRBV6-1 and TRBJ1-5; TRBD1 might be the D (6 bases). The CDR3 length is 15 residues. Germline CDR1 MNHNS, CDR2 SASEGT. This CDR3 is CASSEGGSRNRPQHF. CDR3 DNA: TGTGCCAGCAGTGAGGGGGGCAGCAGGAATCGGCCCCAGCATTTT.

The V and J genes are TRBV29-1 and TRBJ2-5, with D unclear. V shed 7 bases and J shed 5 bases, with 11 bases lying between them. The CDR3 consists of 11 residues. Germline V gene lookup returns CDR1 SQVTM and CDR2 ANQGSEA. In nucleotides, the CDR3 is TGCAGCGCCGTCTATGGGGAGACCCAGTACTTC. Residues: CSAVYGETQYF.

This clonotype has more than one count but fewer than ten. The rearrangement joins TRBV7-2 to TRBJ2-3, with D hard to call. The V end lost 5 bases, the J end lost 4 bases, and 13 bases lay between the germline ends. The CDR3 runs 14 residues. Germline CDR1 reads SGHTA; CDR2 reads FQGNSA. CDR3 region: CASSPLNRADTQYF. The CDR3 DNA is TGTGCCAGCAGCCCACTAAACCGGGCAGATACGCAGTATTTT. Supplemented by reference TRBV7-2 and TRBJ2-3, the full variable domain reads GAGVSQSPSNKVTEKGKDVELRCDPISGHTALYWYRQSLGQGLEFLIYFQGNSAPDKSGLPSDRFSAERTGGSVSTLTIQRTQQEDSAVYLCASSPLNRADTQYFGPGTRLTVL.

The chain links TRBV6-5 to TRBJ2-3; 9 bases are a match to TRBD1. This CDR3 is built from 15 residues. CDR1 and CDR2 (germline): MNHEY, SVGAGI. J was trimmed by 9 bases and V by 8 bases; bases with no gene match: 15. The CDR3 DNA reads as TGTGCCAGCTCCTCCGGGACAGGGAGGAGAAAGACGCAGTATTTT. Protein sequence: CASSSGTGRRKTQYF.

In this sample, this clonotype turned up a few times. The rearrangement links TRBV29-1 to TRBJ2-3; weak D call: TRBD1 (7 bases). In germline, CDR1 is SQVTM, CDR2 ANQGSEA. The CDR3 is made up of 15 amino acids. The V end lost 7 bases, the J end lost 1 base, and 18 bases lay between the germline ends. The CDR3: CSAQGGQGRTDTQYF. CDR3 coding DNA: TGCAGCGCCCAGGGGGGCCAGGGACGCACAGATACGCAGTATTTT.

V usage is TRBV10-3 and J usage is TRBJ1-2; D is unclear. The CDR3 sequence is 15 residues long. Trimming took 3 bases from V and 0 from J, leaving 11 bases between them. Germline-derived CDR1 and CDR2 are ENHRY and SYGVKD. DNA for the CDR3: TGTGCCATCAGTGATGTGGGTTTAGCTAACTATGGCTACACCTTC. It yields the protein CAISDVGLANYGYTF.

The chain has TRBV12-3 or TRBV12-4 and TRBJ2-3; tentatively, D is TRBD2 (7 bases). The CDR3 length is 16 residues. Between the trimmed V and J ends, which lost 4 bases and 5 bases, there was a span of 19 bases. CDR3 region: CASSYPGRGGVDTQYF. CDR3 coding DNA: TGTGCCAGCAGTTACCCCGGGAGAGGGGGGGTAGATACGCAGTATTTT.